This T cell receptor (beta chain) was retrieved from a study of PD-1 blockade in mismatch repair-deficient tumors. Per the germline V gene, CDR1 is SGHAT and CDR2 is FQNNGV. The CDR3 has 17 amino acids. The V gene end was trimmed by 5 bases and the J gene end by 0 bases; junction bases not matched to a gene: 9. Libraries were prepared by immunoSEQ multiplex PCR; TCRdb keeps only in-frame clonotypes and omits some of them. The sample records approximately 38,000 clones, roughly 80% being singletons. The chain uses TRBV11-2 and TRBJ2-2, with 7 positions matching TRBD2. Sequencing used peripheral blood, obtained 4 weeks after starting pembrolizumab. The origin of this receptor is an adult with mismatch repair-deficient cancer. Here the CDR3 reads CASSKKLGGSNTGELFF. The CDR3 region has the DNA TGTGCCAGCAGCAAGAAACTCGGGGGGTCGAACACCGGGGAGCTGTTTTTT.